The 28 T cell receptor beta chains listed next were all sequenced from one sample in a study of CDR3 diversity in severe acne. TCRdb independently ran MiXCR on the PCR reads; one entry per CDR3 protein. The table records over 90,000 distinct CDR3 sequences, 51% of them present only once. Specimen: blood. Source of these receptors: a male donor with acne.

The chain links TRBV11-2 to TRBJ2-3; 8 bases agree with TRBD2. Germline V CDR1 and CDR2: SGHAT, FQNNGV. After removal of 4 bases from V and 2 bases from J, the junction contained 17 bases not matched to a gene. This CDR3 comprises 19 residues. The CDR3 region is CASSSLRRGGRSFTDTQYF. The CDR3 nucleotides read TGTGCCAGCAGCTCCCTCCGACGCGGGGGGCGTTCCTTCACAGATACGCAGTATTTT.

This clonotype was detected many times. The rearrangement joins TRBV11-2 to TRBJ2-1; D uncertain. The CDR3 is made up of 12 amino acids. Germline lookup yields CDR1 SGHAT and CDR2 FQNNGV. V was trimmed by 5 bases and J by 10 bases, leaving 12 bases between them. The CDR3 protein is CASSMAVGEQFF. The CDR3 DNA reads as TGTGCCAGCAGCATGGCGGTAGGGGAGCAGTTCTTC.

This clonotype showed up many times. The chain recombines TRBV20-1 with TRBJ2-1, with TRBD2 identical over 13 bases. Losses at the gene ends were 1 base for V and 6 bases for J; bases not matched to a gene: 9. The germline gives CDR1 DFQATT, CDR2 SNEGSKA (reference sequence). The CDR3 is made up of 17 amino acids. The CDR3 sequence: CSARGTSGSSRGNEQFF. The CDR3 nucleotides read TGCAGTGCTAGAGGGACTAGCGGGAGTTCCCGAGGCAATGAGCAGTTCTTC.

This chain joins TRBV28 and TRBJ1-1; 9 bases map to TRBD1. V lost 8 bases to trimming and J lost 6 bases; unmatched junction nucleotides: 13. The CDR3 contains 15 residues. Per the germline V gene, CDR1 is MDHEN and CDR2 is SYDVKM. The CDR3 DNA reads TGTGCCAGCTCCCCCTGGGACAGGGTAAAAGCTGAAGCTTTCTTT. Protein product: CASSPWDRVKAEAFF.

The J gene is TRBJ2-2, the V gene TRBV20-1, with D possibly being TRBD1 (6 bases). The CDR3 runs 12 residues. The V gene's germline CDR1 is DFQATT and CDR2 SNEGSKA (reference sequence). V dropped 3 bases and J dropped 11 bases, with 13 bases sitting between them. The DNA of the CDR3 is TGCAGTGCTAGCGAACAGGGCGGTGAGCTGTTTTTT. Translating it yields CSASEQGGELFF.

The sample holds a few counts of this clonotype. As DNA, the CDR3 is TGTGCCAGCACCCTCGCCCCCGACCGTCCCTATGGCTACACCTTC. This gives the protein CASTLAPDRPYGYTF. V and J are TRBV5-5 and TRBJ1-2; D remains unclear. V dropped 6 bases and J dropped 4 bases, with 19 bases sitting between them. The germline gives CDR1 SGHKS, CDR2 YYEKEE (reference sequence). CDR3 length equals 15 residues.

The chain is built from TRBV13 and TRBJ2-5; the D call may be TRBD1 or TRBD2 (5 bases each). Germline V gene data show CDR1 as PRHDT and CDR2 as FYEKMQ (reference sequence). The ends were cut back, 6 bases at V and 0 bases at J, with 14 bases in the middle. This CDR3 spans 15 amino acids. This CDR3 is CASSNSLGDQETQYF. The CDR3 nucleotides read TGTGCCAGCAGTAACTCGCTGGGGGACCAAGAGACCCAGTACTTC.

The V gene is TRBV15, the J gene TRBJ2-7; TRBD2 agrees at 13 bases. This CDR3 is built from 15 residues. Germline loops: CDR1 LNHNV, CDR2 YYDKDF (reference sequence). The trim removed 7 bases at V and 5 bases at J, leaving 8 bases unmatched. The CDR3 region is CATTRTSGSFNEQYF. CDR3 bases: TGTGCCACCACCAGGACTAGCGGGAGTTTTAACGAGCAGTACTTC.

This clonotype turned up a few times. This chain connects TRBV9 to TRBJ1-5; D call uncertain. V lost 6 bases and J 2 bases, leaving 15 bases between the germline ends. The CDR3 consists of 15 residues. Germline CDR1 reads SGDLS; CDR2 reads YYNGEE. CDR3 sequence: CASILRITGNQPQHF. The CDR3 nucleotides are TGTGCCAGCATCCTACGCATCACCGGCAATCAGCCCCAGCATTTT.

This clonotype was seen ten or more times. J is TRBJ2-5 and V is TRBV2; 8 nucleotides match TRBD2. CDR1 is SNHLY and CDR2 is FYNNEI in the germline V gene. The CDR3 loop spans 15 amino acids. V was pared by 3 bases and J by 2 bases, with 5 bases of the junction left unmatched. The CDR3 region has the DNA TGTGCCAGCAGTGACGGGGGGGCATTACAAGAGACCCAGTACTTC. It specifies CASSDGGALQETQYF. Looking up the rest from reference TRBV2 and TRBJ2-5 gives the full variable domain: EPEVTQTPSHQVTQMGQEVILRCVPISNHLYFYWYRQILGQKVEFLVSFYNNEISEKSEIFDDQFSVERPDGSNFTLKIRSTKLEDSAMYFCASSDGGALQETQYFGPGTRLLVL.

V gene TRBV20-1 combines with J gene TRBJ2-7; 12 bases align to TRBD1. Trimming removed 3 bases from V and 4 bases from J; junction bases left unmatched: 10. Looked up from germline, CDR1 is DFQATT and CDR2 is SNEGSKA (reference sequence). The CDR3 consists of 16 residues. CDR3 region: CSASRAGTGGRYEQYF. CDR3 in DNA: TGCAGTGCTAGTCGGGCCGGGACAGGGGGCAGGTACGAGCAGTACTTC.

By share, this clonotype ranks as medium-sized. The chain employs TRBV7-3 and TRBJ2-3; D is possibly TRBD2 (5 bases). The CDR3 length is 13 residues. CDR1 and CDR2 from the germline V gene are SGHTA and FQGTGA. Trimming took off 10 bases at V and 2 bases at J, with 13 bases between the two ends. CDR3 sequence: CATSGGHTDTQYF. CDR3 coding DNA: TGTGCCACATCAGGAGGCCACACAGATACGCAGTATTTT.

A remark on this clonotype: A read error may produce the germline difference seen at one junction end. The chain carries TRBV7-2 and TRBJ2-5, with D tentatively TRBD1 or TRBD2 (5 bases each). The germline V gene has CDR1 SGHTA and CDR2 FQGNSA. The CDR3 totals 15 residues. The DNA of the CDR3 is TGTGCCAGCAGCTTAGCCGGGACGGACCAAGGGACCCAGTACTTC. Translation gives CASSLAGTDQGTQYF.

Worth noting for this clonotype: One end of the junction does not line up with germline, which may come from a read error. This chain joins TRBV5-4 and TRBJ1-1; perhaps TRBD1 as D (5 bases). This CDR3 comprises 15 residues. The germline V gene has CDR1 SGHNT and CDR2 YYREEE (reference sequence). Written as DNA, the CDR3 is TGCGCCAGCAGCCAAGACTGGGGGGGTGACACTGAAGCTTTCTTT. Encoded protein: CASSQDWGGDTEAFF.

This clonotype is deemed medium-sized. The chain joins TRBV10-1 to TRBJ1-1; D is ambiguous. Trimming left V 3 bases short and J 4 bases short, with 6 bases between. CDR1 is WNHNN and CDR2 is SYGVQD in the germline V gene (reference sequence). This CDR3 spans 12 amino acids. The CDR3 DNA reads TGCGCCAGCAGTGATCGGGGCACTGAAGCTTTCTTT. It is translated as CASSDRGTEAFF.

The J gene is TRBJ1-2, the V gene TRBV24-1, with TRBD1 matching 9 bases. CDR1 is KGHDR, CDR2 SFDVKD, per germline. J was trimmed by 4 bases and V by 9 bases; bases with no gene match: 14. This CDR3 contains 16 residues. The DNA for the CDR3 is TGTGCCACCTCTCAGCCTACCGGGACAGGGTCCTATGGCTACACCTTC. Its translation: CATSQPTGTGSYGYTF.

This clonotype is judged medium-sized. The CDR3 bases are TGTGCCAGTAGTGGACTAGCGGGTACCTACAATGAGCAGTTCTTC. As protein: CASSGLAGTYNEQFF. The gene calls are TRBV19 and TRBJ2-1, with 11 bases identical to TRBD2. This CDR3 region has 15 residues. V shed 5 bases and J 2 bases; nucleotides not matched to a gene: 2. Germline V CDR1 and CDR2: LNHDA, SQIVND (reference sequence).

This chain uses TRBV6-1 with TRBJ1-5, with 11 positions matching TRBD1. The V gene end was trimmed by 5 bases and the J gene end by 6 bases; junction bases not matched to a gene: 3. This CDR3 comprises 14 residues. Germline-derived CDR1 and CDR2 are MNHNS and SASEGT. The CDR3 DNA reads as TGTGCCAGCAGTTGGACAGGGGGCGGTCAGCCCCAGCATTTT. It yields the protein CASSWTGGGQPQHF.

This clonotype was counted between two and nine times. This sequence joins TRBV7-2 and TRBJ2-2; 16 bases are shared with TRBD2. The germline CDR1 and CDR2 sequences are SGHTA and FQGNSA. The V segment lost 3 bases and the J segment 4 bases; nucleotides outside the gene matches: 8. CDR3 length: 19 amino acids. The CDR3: CASSLGWGTSGRGTGELFF. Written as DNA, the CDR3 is TGTGCCAGCAGCTTGGGGTGGGGGACTAGCGGGAGGGGCACCGGGGAGCTGTTTTTT.

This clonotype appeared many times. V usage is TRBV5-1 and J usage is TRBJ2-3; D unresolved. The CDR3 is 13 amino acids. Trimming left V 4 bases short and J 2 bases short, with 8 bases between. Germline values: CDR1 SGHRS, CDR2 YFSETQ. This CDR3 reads CASSPAYTDTQYF. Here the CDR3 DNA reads TGCGCCAGCAGCCCCGCCTACACAGATACGCAGTATTTT.

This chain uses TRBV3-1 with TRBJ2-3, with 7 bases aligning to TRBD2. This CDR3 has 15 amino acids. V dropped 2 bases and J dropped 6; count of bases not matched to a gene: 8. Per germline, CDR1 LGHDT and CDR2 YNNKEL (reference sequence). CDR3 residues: CASSQNSGGSDTQYF. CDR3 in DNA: TGTGCCAGCAGCCAAAACTCGGGGGGTTCGGATACGCAGTATTTT.

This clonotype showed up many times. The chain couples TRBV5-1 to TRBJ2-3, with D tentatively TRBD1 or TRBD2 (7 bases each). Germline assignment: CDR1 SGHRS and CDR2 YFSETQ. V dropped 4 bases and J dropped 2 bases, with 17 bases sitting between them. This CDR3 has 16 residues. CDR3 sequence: CASSRGGGLITDTQYF. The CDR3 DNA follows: TGCGCCAGCAGCCGGGGAGGGGGCCTAATCACAGATACGCAGTATTTT. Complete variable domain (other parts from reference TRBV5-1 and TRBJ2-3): KAGVTQTPRYLIKTRGQQVTLSCSPISGHRSVSWYQQTPGQGLQFLFEYFSETQRNKGNFPGRFSGRQFSNSRSEMNVSTLELGDSALYLCASSRGGGLITDTQYFGPGTRLTVL.

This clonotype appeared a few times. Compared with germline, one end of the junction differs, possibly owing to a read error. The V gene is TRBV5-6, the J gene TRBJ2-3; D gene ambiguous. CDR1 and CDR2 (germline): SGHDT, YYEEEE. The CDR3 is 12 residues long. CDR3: CASSHSSSVGPF. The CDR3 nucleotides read TGTGCCAGCAGCCATTCCTCTTCAGTGGGCCCTTTT. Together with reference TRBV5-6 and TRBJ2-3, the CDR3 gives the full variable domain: DAGVTQSPTHLIKTRGQQVTLRCSPKSGHDTVSWYQQALGQGPQFIFQYYEEEERQRGNFPDRFSGHQFPNYSSELNVNALLLGDSALYLCASSHSSSVGPFGPGTRLTVL.

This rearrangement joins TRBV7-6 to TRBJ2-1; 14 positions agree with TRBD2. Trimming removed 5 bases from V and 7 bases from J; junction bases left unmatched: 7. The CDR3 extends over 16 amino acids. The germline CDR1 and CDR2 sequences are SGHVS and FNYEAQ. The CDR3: CASSTGLAGGLNEQFF. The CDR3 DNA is TGTGCCAGCAGCACCGGACTAGCGGGAGGCTTGAATGAGCAGTTCTTC.

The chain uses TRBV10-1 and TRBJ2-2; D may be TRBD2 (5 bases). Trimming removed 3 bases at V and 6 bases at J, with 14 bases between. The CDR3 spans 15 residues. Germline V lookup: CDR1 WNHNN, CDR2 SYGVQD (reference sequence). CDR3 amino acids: CASSEEGYRAGELFF. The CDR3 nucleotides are TGCGCCAGCAGTGAAGAGGGCTATCGGGCCGGGGAGCTGTTTTTT.

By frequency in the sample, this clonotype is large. CDR3 sequence: CASSSNAGHEQFF. The DNA for the CDR3 is TGCGCCAGCAGCTCAAATGCGGGTCATGAGCAGTTCTTC. The rearrangement links TRBV5-1 to TRBJ2-1; maybe TRBD2 (5 bases). Germline CDR1 is SGHRS and CDR2 is YFSETQ. This CDR3 region has 13 residues. V was shortened by 3 bases and J by 8 bases, with 12 bases between the two germline ends.

The CDR3 nucleotides are TGTGCCAGCAGCCCGACCGGGACGAGCACCTACGAGCAGTACTTC. It translates to CASSPTGTSTYEQYF. The V gene is TRBV9, the J gene TRBJ2-7, with D tentatively TRBD1 or TRBD2 (5 bases each). The V and J ends lost 4 bases and 2 bases respectively, with 16 bases between them. The CDR3 covers 15 residues. CDR1 SGDLS and CDR2 YYNGEE come from the germline V gene.

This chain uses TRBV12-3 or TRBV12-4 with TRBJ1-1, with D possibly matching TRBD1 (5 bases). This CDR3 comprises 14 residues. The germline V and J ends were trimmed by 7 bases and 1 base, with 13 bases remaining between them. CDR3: CASTLTAPNTEAFF. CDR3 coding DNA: TGTGCCAGCACCCTGACAGCCCCGAACACTGAAGCTTTCTTT.